This note documents a single T cell receptor (beta chain) sequence. Antigen: not known. Generated by immunoSEQ multiplex PCR, the TCRdb table keeps only in-frame clones and is missing some. The data show fewer than 40,000 clones, 90% seen once. These data belong to a study of neoadjuvant nivolumab and ipilimumab in lung cancer. Study observations and caveats: Only a small number of samples underwent TCR sequencing. Only a single major-pathologic-response sample was available for clonality analysis. Resected tumors had greater TCR richness and clonality than uninvolved lung. Only two of four nivolumab-treated tumors gained richness and clonality by surgery.

This CDR3 spans 13 amino acids. V was pared by 8 bases and J by 1 base, with 4 bases of the junction left unmatched. Germline V gene lookup returns CDR1 SNHLY and CDR2 FYNNEI. Sequenced here: peripheral blood, sampled after neoadjuvant nivolumab, alone or with ipilimumab, at or shortly before surgery. The source of this sequence is an adult with non-small cell lung cancer. This sequence joins TRBV2 and TRBJ1-1; TRBD1 aligns across 7 bases. For the CDR3, the DNA is TGTGCCAGCGAACGGACAGGGAACACTGAAGCTTTCTTT. Protein sequence: CASERTGNTEAFF.